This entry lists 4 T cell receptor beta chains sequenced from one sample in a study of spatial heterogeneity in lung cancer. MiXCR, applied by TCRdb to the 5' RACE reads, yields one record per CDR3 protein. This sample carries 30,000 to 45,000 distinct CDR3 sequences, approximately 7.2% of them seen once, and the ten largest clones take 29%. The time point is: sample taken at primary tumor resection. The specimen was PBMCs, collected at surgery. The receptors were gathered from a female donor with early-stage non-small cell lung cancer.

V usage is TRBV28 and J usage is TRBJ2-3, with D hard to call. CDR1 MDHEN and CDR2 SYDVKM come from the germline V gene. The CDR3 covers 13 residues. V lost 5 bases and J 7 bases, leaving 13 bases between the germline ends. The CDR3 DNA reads TGTGCCAGCAGTACCCCCGTAGGCCATACGCAGTATTTT. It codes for CASSTPVGHTQYF.

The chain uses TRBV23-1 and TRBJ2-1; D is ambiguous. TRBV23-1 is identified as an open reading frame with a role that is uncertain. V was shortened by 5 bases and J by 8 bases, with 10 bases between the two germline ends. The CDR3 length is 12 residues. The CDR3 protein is CASSTRRDEQFF. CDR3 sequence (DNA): TGCGCCAGCAGTACACGTCGGGATGAGCAGTTCTTC.

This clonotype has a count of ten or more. In nucleotides, the CDR3 is TGTGCCATCAGTGAGCAAGCGGGGAGGGAGACCCAGTACTTC. It is translated as CAISEQAGRETQYF. V is TRBV10-3 and J is TRBJ2-5; 7 bases fit TRBD2. Per germline, CDR1 ENHRY and CDR2 SYGVKD. The CDR3 extends over 14 amino acids. Unmatched junction bases numbered 5, after V lost 2 bases and J lost 5 bases.

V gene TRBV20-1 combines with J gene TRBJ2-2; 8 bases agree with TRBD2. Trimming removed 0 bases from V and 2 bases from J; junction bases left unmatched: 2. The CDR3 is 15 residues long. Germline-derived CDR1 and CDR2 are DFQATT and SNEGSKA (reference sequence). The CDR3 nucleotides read TGCAGTGCTAGAGAGAGCGGGAGCAACACCGGGGAGCTGTTTTTT. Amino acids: CSARESGSNTGELFF.